This TCR beta chain was obtained from a study of T cell changes during pregnancy in multiple sclerosis. This CDR3 has 16 amino acids. The V gene's germline CDR1 is SGHVS and CDR2 FQNEAQ. The ends lost 5 bases at V and 2 bases at J; junction bases unmatched: 7. Produced via immunoSEQ multiplex PCR; TCRdb's table is partial and in-frame only. The sample has tens of thousands of clones; more than 90% are singletons. The genes are TRBV7-8 and TRBJ2-3, with 10 bases identical to TRBD1. The receptor comes from a female donor in good health, enrolled as a control in a pregnancy study. The sequenced sample was CD4+ T cells from peripheral blood mononuclear cells, obtained in the second trimester of pregnancy. The DNA for the CDR3 is TGTGCCAGCAGCGCCCTTGGGACAGGGGCCACAGATACGCAGTATTTT. Translating it yields CASSALGTGATDTQYF.